This TCR beta chain was observed in a study of human thymus T cells. The protocol was immunoSEQ multiplex PCR, while the TCRdb copy is restricted to in-frame clones and leaves out a portion. The sample contains roughly 130,000 clones, around 94% of which appear only once. Obtained as resections during corrective heart surgery, the thymus tissue was then studied. Sequencing used thymus tissue. This sequence was found in a boy less than two years old with a congenital heart defect but otherwise immunologically healthy.

CDR3 nucleotides: TGTGCCAGCAAAGGAAGTAAGGGCAGCTATGGCTACACCTTC. Its translation is CASKGSKGSYGYTF. The chain recombines TRBV6-1 with TRBJ1-2, with D hard to call. There are 14 residues in the CDR3. V was pared by 7 bases and J by 4 bases, with 16 bases between. The germline V gene encodes CDR1 MNHNS and CDR2 SASEGT.